This T cell receptor beta chain comes out of a study of CD4 T cells in relation to SARS-CoV-2 and coronaviruses. In germline, CDR1 is MNHEY, CDR2 SMNVEV (reference sequence). V shed 2 bases and J shed 4 bases, with 3 bases lying between them. The CDR3 is 12 amino acids. On this clone: Its target is not known.

The unexposed donors gave CD4+ T cells in about 2011-2018, prior to COVID-19. CD4+ T cells were isolated from the cells after 10 days of culture. Cells permitting, SARS-CoV-2 S/N and four cold-coronavirus spikes were tested on unexposed-donor CD4+ T cells. Sequencing used immunoSEQ multiplex PCR; TCRdb keeps in-frame clones, though not all of them. The sample has about 24,000 clones, less than 75% seen once. The sequenced sample consisted of CD4+ T cells from PBMCs, cultured in vitro. The chain carries TRBV27 and TRBJ1-5; D ambiguous. This sequence was found in a human donor in good health. CDR3 loop: CASSLRNQPQHF. CDR3 nucleotides: TGTGCCAGCAGTTTACGGAATCAGCCCCAGCATTTT.